This TCR beta chain emerged from a study of T cell responses to AZD1222 COVID-19 vaccine. V shed 3 bases, J shed 8 bases, and the junction held 5 bases outside the gene matches. Germline-derived CDR1 and CDR2 are DFQATT and SNEGSKA (reference sequence). This CDR3 is 14 amino acids long. Points on this clone: What it binds is not known.

Study findings and constraints: Donors were mostly white British, more females; clonal diversity possibly underestimated. No day 14 peak samples; only post-peak repertoires were characterized.

Only in-frame clones appear in the TCRdb table, and some are missing; sequencing was by immunoSEQ multiplex PCR. Seen here are 75,000 to 80,000 clones, 60% to 85% observed once, and the top ten hold 27%. The specimen comprised peripheral blood, sampled 28 days after the second dose of the MenACWY control vaccine. The V gene is TRBV20-1, the J gene TRBJ2-1; 12 bases fit TRBD2. The source is an adult who received the MenACWY meningococcal vaccine as a control. CDR3 residues: CSASRASGRDEQFF. CDR3 coding DNA: TGCAGTGCTAGTAGGGCTAGCGGGAGGGATGAGCAGTTCTTC.